Listed here is a single T cell receptor beta chain. Its antigen is as yet unknown. This record comes from a study of cytomegalovirus exposure and HLA in healthy donors. Broader study findings: Researchers reported in a later analysis that a missense DCLRE1C variant was tied to TCR beta V- and J-gene trimming. In a later analysis, at a false discovery rate of 0.05, 16,951 TCR beta sequences matched HLA alleles. Of the V segments, some could not be distinguished, including TRBV6-2 and TRBV6-3, and were excluded.

The PCR was carried out with 60 Vbeta primers and 13 Jbeta primers. Profiled with immunoSEQ multiplex PCR; TCRdb holds only in-frame clones, not every one. This table holds some 170,000 clones, around 79% found once. Unrecorded immune exposure was likely among donors, who were nominally healthy when sampled. V lost 4 bases and J 2 bases, leaving 16 bases between the germline ends. This CDR3 has 15 residues. Germline V lookup: CDR1 SGHRS, CDR2 YFSETQ. The receptor was isolated from a man aged 40-49 years in good health and CMV-seropositive. The rearrangement uses TRBV5-1 and TRBJ2-7, with a weak D call TRBD1 (6 bases). The sequenced sample was PBMCs. The CDR3 DNA sequence: TGCGCCAGCAGCGAACAGGGTGGGGGCGCCTACGAGCAGTACTTC. Residues: CASSEQGGGAYEQYF. Full variable domain (remainder filled in from reference TRBV5-1 and TRBJ2-7): KAGVTQTPRYLIKTRGQQVTLSCSPISGHRSVSWYQQTPGQGLQFLFEYFSETQRNKGNFPGRFSGRQFSNSRSEMNVSTLELGDSALYLCASSEQGGGAYEQYFGPGTRLTVT.